Detailed here is one T cell receptor (beta chain). Its target is not known. The data stem from a study of T cells in Graves' hyperthyroidism and ophthalmopathy. Study observations and caveats: Onset of ophthalmopathy came a median around 6.2 months after the model predicted it. Classification by a 13 V-J model distinguished ophthalmopathy from stable hyperthyroidism.

Amplified TCR beta CDR3 regions came from RNA transcripts. First-round RT-PCR of the TCR CDR3 relied on the HTBI primer set. TCRdb reprocessed the multiplex PCR reads with MiXCR, giving one entry per CDR3 protein. The data hold hundreds of thousands of distinct CDR3 sequences, with roughly 14% observed a single time. Uncontrolled infection, other autoimmune disease, pregnancy or lactation disqualified patients from enrolment. It was around 11 ml of fresh peripheral blood that supplied the PBMCs. The CDR3 runs to 12 residues. Germline V gene data show CDR1 as MNHEY and CDR2 as SMNVEV (reference sequence). The V gene lost 6 bases and the J gene lost 4 bases, with 10 bases spanning the gap.

V and J are TRBV27 and TRBJ2-7; no definite D call. This clonotype originated in a man between 18 and 35 years old with Graves' ophthalmopathy. The sequenced sample was blood. CDR3 in amino acids: CASSPTLYEQYF. The CDR3, as DNA: TGTGCCAGCAGCCCGACTCTTTACGAGCAGTACTTC.